This entry describes one T cell receptor beta chain. Its antigen is undetermined. Investigators sought sequencing depths of between 1 in 200,000 and 1 in 1 million T cells. Profiled with immunoSEQ multiplex PCR; TCRdb holds only in-frame clones, not every one. The table lists roughly 170,000 clones, less than 85% of them singletons. Trimming shortened V by 5 bases and J by 9 bases, and 20 bases separated the two germline ends. The germline CDR1 and CDR2 sequences are SGHTA and FQGNSA. The CDR3 extends over 15 amino acids. The entry originates in a study of cytotoxic CD8 clonotypes in ibrutinib-treated CLL. Broader study findings: Under treatment, the uncommon public clonotypes either contracted or remained stable.

Source: PBMCs, taken after 24 months of ibrutinib treatment. The clonotype was recovered from a human donor with chronic lymphocytic leukemia. The gene calls are TRBV7-2 and TRBJ1-5; perhaps TRBD1 as D (6 bases). The CDR3 nucleotides read TGTGCCAGCAGCGTACAGGGTGGGACTCTGCGGCCCCAGCATTTT. This gives the protein CASSVQGGTLRPQHF.